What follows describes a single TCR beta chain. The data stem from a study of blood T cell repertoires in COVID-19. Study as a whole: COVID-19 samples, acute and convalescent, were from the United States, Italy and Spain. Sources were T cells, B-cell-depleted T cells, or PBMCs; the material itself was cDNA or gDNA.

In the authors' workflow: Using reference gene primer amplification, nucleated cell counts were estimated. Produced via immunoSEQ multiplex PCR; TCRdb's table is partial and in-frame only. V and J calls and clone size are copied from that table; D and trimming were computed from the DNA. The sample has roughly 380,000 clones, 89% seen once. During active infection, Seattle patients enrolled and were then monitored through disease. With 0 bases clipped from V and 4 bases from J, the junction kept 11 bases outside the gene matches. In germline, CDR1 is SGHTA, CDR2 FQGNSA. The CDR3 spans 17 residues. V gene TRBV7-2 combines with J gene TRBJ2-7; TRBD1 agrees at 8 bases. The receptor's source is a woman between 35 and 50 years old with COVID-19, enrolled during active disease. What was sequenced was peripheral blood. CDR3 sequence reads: CASSLARGDRGPYEQYF. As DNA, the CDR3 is TGTGCCAGCAGCTTAGCGCGTGGCGACAGGGGACCTTACGAGCAGTACTTC. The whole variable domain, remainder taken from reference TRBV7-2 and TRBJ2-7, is GAGVSQSPSNKVTEKGKDVELRCDPISGHTALYWYRQSLGQGLEFLIYFQGNSAPDKSGLPSDRFSAERTGGSVSTLTIQRTQQEDSAVYLCASSLARGDRGPYEQYFGPGTRLTVT.